The 3 T cell receptor beta chains below were found in one sample sequenced in a study of cytomegalovirus exposure and HLA in healthy donors. This PCR relied on a set of 60 Vbeta primers and 13 Jbeta primers. TCRdb's copy holds only in-frame clones and misses some; the assay was immunoSEQ multiplex PCR. The data hold about 140,000 clones, with around 81% observed a single time. The sample consisted of PBMCs. The receptors derive from a man aged 50 to 60 in good health and CMV-seronegative.

The genes are TRBV29-1 and TRBJ2-1; D gene uncertain. The V end lost 3 bases, the J end lost 5 bases, and 5 bases lay between the germline ends. This CDR3 is 11 amino acids long. From germline, CDR1 is SQVTM and CDR2 ANQGSEA. The DNA for the CDR3 is TGCAGCGTTGAGGTAGACAATGAGCAGTTCTTC. Translation: CSVEVDNEQFF.

V is TRBV6-1 and J is TRBJ2-4, with D unresolved. Germline V gene data show CDR1 as MNHNS and CDR2 as SASEGT. CDR3 length: 15 amino acids. Trimming removed 4 bases at V and 1 base at J, with 11 bases between. In DNA, the CDR3 is TGTGCCAGCAGTGGTATTGAGCTTGCCAAAAACATTCAGTACTTC. Amino acid sequence: CASSGIELAKNIQYF.

J is TRBJ1-6 and V is TRBV7-2, with 7 positions matching TRBD1. The J segment lost 8 bases and the V segment lost 8 bases, leaving 9 bases of the junction unmatched. This CDR3 spans 14 amino acids. Germline V gene data show CDR1 as SGHTA and CDR2 as FQGNSA. The CDR3 is CASSLDRFYSPLHF. CDR3 in DNA: TGTGCCAGCTCCTTGGACAGGTTTTATTCACCCCTCCACTTT.